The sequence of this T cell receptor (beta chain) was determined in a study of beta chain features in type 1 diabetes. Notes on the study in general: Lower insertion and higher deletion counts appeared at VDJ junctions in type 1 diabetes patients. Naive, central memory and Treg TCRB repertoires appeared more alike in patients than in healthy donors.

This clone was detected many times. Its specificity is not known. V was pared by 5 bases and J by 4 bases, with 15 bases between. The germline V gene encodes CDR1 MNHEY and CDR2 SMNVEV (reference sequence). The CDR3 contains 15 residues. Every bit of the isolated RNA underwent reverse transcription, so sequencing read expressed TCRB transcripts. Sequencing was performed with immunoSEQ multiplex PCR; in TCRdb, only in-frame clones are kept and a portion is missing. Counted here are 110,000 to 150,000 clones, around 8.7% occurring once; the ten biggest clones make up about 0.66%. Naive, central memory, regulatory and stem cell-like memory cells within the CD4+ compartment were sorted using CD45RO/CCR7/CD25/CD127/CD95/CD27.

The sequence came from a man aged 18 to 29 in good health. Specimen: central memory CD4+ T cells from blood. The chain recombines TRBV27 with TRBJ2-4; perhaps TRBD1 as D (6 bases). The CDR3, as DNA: TGTGCCAGCAGTCGTGCTCAGGGGCCTAAAAACATTCAGTACTTC. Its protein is CASSRAQGPKNIQYF.